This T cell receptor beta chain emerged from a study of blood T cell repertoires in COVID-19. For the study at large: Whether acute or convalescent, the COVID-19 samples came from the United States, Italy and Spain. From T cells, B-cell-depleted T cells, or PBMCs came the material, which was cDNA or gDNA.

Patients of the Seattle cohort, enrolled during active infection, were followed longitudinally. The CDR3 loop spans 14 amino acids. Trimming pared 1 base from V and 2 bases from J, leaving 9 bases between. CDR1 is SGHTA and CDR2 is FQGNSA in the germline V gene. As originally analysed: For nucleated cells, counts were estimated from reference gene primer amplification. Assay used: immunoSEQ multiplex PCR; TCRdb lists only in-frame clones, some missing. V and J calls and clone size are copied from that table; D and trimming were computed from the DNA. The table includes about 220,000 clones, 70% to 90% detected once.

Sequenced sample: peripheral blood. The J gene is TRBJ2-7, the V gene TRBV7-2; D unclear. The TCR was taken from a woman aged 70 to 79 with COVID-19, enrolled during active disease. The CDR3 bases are TGTGCCAGCAGCTTAGGGGTGGAGCCCTACGAGCAGTACTTC. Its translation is CASSLGVEPYEQYF.